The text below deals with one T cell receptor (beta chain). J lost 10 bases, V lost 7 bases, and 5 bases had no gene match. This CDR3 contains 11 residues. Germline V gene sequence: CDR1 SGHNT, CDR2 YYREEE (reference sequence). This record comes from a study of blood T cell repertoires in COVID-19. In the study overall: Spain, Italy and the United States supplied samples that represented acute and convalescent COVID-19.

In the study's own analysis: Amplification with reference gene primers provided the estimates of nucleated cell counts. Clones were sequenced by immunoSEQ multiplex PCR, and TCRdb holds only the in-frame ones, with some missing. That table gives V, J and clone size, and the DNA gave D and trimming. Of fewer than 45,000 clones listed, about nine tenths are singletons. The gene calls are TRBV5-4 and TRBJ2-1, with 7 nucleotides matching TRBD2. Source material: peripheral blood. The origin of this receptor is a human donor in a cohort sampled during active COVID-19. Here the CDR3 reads CASALGGEQFF. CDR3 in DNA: TGTGCCAGCGCCCTGGGAGGGGAGCAGTTCTTC.